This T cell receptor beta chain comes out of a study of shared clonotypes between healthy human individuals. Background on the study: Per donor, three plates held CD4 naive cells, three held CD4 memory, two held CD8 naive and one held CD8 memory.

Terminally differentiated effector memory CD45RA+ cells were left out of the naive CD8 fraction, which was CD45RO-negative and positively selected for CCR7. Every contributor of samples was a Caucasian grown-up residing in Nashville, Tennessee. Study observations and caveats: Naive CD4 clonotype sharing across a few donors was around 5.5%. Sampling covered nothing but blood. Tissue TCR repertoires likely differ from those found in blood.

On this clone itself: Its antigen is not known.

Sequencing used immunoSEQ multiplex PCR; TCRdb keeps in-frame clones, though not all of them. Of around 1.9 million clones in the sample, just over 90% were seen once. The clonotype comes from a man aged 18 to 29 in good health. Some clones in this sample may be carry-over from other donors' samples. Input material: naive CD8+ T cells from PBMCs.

The CDR3 nucleotides read TGTGCCAGCAGCCTGGGACAGGGGAACGGCGAGCAGTACTTC. It is translated as CASSLGQGNGEQYF. The rearrangement uses TRBV11-3 and TRBJ2-7; 10 bases match TRBD1. The CDR3 is made up of 14 amino acids. Germline loops: CDR1 SGHNT, CDR2 YENEEA. J was trimmed by 6 bases and V by 5 bases; bases with no gene match: 7.